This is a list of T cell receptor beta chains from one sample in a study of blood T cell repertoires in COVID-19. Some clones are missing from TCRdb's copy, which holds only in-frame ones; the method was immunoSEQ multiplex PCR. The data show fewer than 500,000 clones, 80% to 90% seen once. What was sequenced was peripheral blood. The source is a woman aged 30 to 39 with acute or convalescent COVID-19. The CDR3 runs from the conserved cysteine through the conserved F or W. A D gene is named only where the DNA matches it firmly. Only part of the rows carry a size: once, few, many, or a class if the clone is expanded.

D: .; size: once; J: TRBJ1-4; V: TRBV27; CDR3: CASSLGGNEKLFF; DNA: TGTGCCAGCAGTTTAGGGGGGAATGAAAAACTGTTTTTT
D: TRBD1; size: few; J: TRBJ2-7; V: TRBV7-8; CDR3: CASSLIGTGGHEQYF; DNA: TGTGCCAGCAGCTTAATCGGGACAGGGGGTCACGAGCAGTACTTC
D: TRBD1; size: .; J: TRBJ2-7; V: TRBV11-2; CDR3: CASSAPGTGSYEQYF; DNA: TGTGCCAGCAGCGCCCCCGGGACAGGGTCCTACGAGCAGTACTTC
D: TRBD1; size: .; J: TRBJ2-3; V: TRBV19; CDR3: CASRVRGTTDTQYF; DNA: TGTGCCAGTAGGGTCAGGGGGACCACAGATACGCAGTATTTT
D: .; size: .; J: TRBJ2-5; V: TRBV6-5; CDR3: CASSYSGGNLQETQYF; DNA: TGTGCCAGCAGTTACTCGGGCGGGAACCTTCAAGAGACCCAGTACTTC
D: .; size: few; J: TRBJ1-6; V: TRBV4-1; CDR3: CASSQVGIPPLHF; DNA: TGCGCCAGCAGCCAAGTCGGGATCCCACCCCTCCACTTT
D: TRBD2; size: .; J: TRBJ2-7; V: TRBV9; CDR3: CASSVDPGGGRSEQYF; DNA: TGTGCCAGCAGCGTCGACCCGGGGGGGGGCCGTAGCGAGCAGTACTTC
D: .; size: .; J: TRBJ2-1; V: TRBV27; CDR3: CASSYFGEQFF; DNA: TGTGCCAGCAGTTATTTCGGTGAGCAGTTCTTC
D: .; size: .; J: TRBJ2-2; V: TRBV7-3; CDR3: CASSLGRTGELFF; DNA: TGTGCCAGCAGCTTAGGGAGGACCGGGGAGCTGTTTTTT
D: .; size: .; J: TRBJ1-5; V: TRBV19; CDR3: CASTRSNQPQHF; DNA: TGTGCCAGTACCCGGAGCAATCAGCCCCAGCATTTT